This is a list of T cell receptor beta chains from one sample in a study of cytomegalovirus exposure and HLA in healthy donors. The table came from immunoSEQ multiplex PCR; TCRdb's copy has only in-frame clones and leaves some out. The sample includes approximately 190,000 clones, roughly 85% seen only once; the top ten take around 1.7%. Input material: PBMCs. The receptors stem from a woman aged 18-29 years in good health and CMV-seronegative. Both conserved end residues are part of each CDR3. Fields, in order: CDR3 protein, CDR3 DNA, clone size, V gene, J gene, D gene. A D gene is named only where the DNA matches it firmly. Size tells how often a clone was seen (once, few, many) or the class of an expanded clone, and some rows leave it out.

CDR3: CASSSLRGERDTQYF
DNA: TGCGCCAGCAGCTCCCTACGGGGGGAGAGGGATACGCAGTATTTT
size: -
V: TRBV4-3
J: TRBJ2-3
D: TRBD2

CDR3: CASSIGWGKGGEETQYF
DNA: TGTGCCAGTAGTATAGGGTGGGGAAAGGGAGGGGAAGAGACCCAGTACTTC
size: few
V: TRBV19
J: TRBJ2-5
D: TRBD2

CDR3: CASSEQGVMNTEAFF
DNA: TGTGCCAGCAGTGAACAGGGGGTAATGAACACTGAAGCTTTCTTT
size: -
V: TRBV6-1
J: TRBJ1-1
D: TRBD1

CDR3: CASSLVYGGEGTDTQYF
DNA: TGTGCCAGCAGCTTGGTGTATGGGGGGGAGGGCACAGATACGCAGTATTTT
size: -
V: TRBV5-5
J: TRBJ2-3
D: TRBD2

CDR3: CSVAGTSLVAFF
DNA: TGCAGCGTAGCAGGGACATCTCTGGTGGCTTTCTTT
size: few
V: TRBV29-1
J: TRBJ1-1
D: -

CDR3: CASSQGSAAPLHF
DNA: TGTGCCAGCAGCCAAGGCAGCGCGGCACCCCTCCACTTT
size: -
V: TRBV14
J: TRBJ1-6
D: -

CDR3: CASSRDRDTGELFF
DNA: TGCGCCAGCAGCCGGGACAGAGACACCGGGGAGCTGTTTTTT
size: few
V: TRBV10-2
J: TRBJ2-2
D: TRBD1

CDR3: CASSPILGDLTPTGNEQFF
DNA: TGTGCCAGCAGCCCAATATTGGGGGATCTAACACCGACAGGGAATGAGCAGTTCTTC
size: -
V: TRBV7-9
J: TRBJ2-1
D: TRBD1

CDR3: CASSRGAGGLSYNEQFF
DNA: TGTGCCAGCAGCCGGGGGGCGGGAGGCCTCTCCTACAATGAGCAGTTCTTC
size: -
V: TRBV5-6
J: TRBJ2-1
D: TRBD2

CDR3: CASSPTGGDYEQYF
DNA: TGTGCCAGCAGCCCCACAGGGGGCGACTACGAGCAGTACTTC
size: -
V: TRBV27
J: TRBJ2-7
D: TRBD1

CDR3: CASSQDRSGYGYTF
DNA: TGCGCCAGCAGCCAAGATCGTTCGGGGTATGGCTACACCTTC
size: -
V: TRBV4-3
J: TRBJ1-2
D: -